This T cell receptor beta chain came from a study of blood T cells in healthy people across ages. Study details: About one barcoded beta molecule per two T cells was captured by template switching.

Broader study findings: Diversity estimated from one million T cells was considered an underestimate.

A sample-barcoded 5' primer and a J-beta primer mix were used in a second PCR of roughly 7 to 11 cycles. Each cDNA molecule, via a template-switch adaptor with 12 random nucleotides, was tagged. From the 5' RACE reads, TCRdb called clonotypes with MiXCR, one entry per CDR3 protein. The sample includes over a million distinct CDR3 sequences, over 35% of them seen just once. On this clonotype itself: As yet, its antigen is unknown.

Individuals who donated were healthy Caucasians from Russia aged roughly 6 to 100. This TCR was recovered from a woman aged 55 to 70 in good health. Sample: blood.

CDR3 DNA: TGTGCCAGTAGCGCGTTCGGACAGGACGAGCAGTACTTC. It is translated as CASSAFGQDEQYF. The chain uses TRBV19 and TRBJ2-5; 7 bases line up with TRBD1. The end of the DNA is better explained by TRBJ2-7, so the J call may be wrong. Germline V gene data show CDR1 as LNHDA and CDR2 as SQIVND (reference sequence). The CDR3 is 13 amino acids.